Listed here are 16 T cell receptor beta chains from one sample, sequenced in a study of blood T cell repertoires in COVID-19. TCRdb's copy holds only in-frame clones and misses some; the assay was immunoSEQ multiplex PCR. The data hold tens of thousands of clones, with more than 75% observed a single time. Sequenced input: peripheral blood. These receptors were collected from a man in his forties or fifties with active or convalescent COVID-19.

CDR3 bases: TGTGCCAGCTCACCGGACACCTATGGCTACACCTTC. Protein sequence: CASSPDTYGYTF. The genes are TRBV18 and TRBJ1-2; maybe TRBD1 (5 bases). The germline CDR1 and CDR2 sequences are KGHSH and LQKENI. CDR3 size: 12 residues. V was trimmed by 3 bases and J by 4 bases, leaving 6 bases between them.

The chain uses TRBV28 and TRBJ1-1, with D maybe TRBD1 (6 bases). The CDR3 consists of 13 residues. In germline, CDR1 is MDHEN, CDR2 SYDVKM. V was shortened by 9 bases and J by 4 bases, with 15 bases between the two germline ends. CDR3 protein: CARKAGALTEAFF. CDR3 bases: TGTGCCAGAAAAGCGGGGGCACTCACTGAAGCTTTCTTT.

The chain couples TRBV27 to TRBJ2-1, with 10 nucleotides matching TRBD2. V gave up 3 bases and J gave up 5 bases; unmatched junction bases: 7. The germline V gene encodes CDR1 MNHEY and CDR2 SMNVEV (reference sequence). The CDR3 contains 16 residues. CDR3 amino acids: CASSFPSGSSDNEQFF. The CDR3 DNA reads as TGTGCCAGCAGTTTTCCTAGCGGGAGTAGCGACAATGAGCAGTTCTTC.

This chain joins TRBV7-2 and TRBJ2-5, with D hard to call. From germline, CDR1 is SGHTA and CDR2 FQGNSA. The CDR3 runs 11 residues. Trimming removed 5 bases at V and 1 base at J, with 2 bases between. The CDR3 DNA is TGTGCCAGCAGCCGCCAAGAGACCCAGTACTTC. Translation gives CASSRQETQYF.

The rearrangement uses TRBV5-5 and TRBJ2-6; 13 positions agree with TRBD2. V shed 0 bases and J 2 bases; nucleotides not matched to a gene: 5. The CDR3 spans 19 residues. The germline gives CDR1 SGHKS, CDR2 YYEKEE (reference sequence). In DNA, the CDR3 is TGTGCCAGCAGCTTGGCGCCCGGACTAGCGGGGGCTGGGGCCAACGTCCTGACTTTC. This translates into CASSLAPGLAGAGANVLTF.

The rearrangement links TRBV5-4 to TRBJ2-5; D gene uncertain. CDR1 and CDR2 from the germline V gene are SGHNT and YYREEE (reference sequence). The CDR3 extends over 13 amino acids. Trimming cost V 2 bases and J 4 bases, with 9 bases left between them. CDR3 residues: CASSFQYGETQYF. The CDR3 DNA reads TGTGCCAGCAGCTTCCAATACGGAGAGACCCAGTACTTC.

This clone has a single count. The rearrangement links TRBV2 to TRBJ2-1, with D perhaps matching TRBD1 (5 bases). Trimming pared 7 bases from V and 1 base from J, leaving 8 bases between. The CDR3 contains 13 residues. Germline CDR1 SNHLY, CDR2 FYNNEI. CDR3 coding DNA: TGTGCCAGCAAAGGGGATTCCTACAATGAGCAGTTCTTC. Translated, it gives CASKGDSYNEQFF.

This rearrangement joins TRBV13 to TRBJ2-6; D not certain. V was cut by 3 bases and J by 0 bases, with 3 bases left in between. Germline V lookup: CDR1 PRHDT, CDR2 FYEKMQ (reference sequence). The CDR3 is 14 residues long. This chain's CDR3 is CASSFRSGANVLTF. The CDR3 DNA follows: TGTGCCAGCAGCTTCCGCTCTGGGGCCAACGTCCTGACTTTC.

This clone showed up just once. The chain has TRBV29-1 and TRBJ1-1; D unclear. Germline V gives CDR1 SQVTM, CDR2 ANQGSEA. Trimming pared 0 bases from V and 1 base from J, leaving 9 bases between. This CDR3 is built from 14 residues. CDR3 coding DNA: TGCAGCGTTGAAGATCGGGAGGAGAACACTGAAGCTTTCTTT. Protein sequence: CSVEDREENTEAFF.

The chain links TRBV9 to TRBJ2-5; the D gene is possibly TRBD2 (7 bases). Trimming stripped 0 bases from V and 5 bases from J, with 17 bases between. The CDR3 sequence is 16 residues long. Looked up from germline, CDR1 is SGDLS and CDR2 is YYNGEE. CDR3 DNA sequence: TGTGCCAGCAGCGTAGGAGTGGGGGGGCGAGCGGAGACCCAGTACTTC. It translates to CASSVGVGGRAETQYF.

As DNA, the CDR3 is TGTGCCAGTAGTATTTGGGGGGGTAACATTCAGTACTTC. This codes for CASSIWGGNIQYF. The chain uses TRBV19 and TRBJ2-4, with TRBD2 matching 7 bases. The J segment lost 7 bases and the V segment lost 3 bases, leaving 3 bases of the junction unmatched. The V gene's germline CDR1 is LNHDA and CDR2 SQIVND (reference sequence). The CDR3 totals 13 residues.

The chain links TRBV7-2 to TRBJ2-3; D unresolved. From germline, CDR1 is SGHTA and CDR2 FQGNSA. The CDR3 covers 15 residues. With 2 bases removed from V and 0 bases from J, the gap between germline ends came to 9 bases. The CDR3 region is CASSLIGLSTDTQYF. The DNA of the CDR3 is TGTGCCAGCAGCTTAATTGGGCTAAGCACAGATACGCAGTATTTT.

The chain uses TRBV5-1 and TRBJ2-1; D might be TRBD2 (8 bases). The CDR3 is made up of 15 amino acids. Trimming pared 2 bases from V and 8 bases from J, leaving 17 bases between. The germline gives CDR1 SGHRS, CDR2 YFSETQ. As DNA, the CDR3 is TGCGCCAGCAGCTTTCTGGGACTAGGGGGCGATGAGCAGTTCTTC. Amino acids: CASSFLGLGGDEQFF.

This clone was observed a handful of times. This chain connects TRBV7-2 to TRBJ2-7; TRBD1 agrees at 7 bases. The CDR3 has 16 residues. The ends lost 3 bases at V and 0 bases at J; junction bases unmatched: 8. Germline V gene data show CDR1 as SGHTA and CDR2 as FQGNSA. CDR3 in DNA: TGTGCCAGCAGCTTCGCAGGGGGATGGAGCTCCTACGAGCAGTACTTC. As protein: CASSFAGGWSSYEQYF.

The chain links TRBV19 to TRBJ1-2; D gene ambiguous. V lost 4 bases and J lost 6, with 9 bases in between. Germline V lookup: CDR1 LNHDA, CDR2 SQIVND (reference sequence). The CDR3 is 12 amino acids. DNA of the CDR3: TGTGCCAGTAGTAAAAGGCAGGATGGCTACACCTTC. Amino acids: CASSKRQDGYTF.

The V call is TRBV5-1, the J call TRBJ2-1; TRBD2 matches 10 bases. The CDR3 is made up of 15 amino acids. Germline V CDR1 and CDR2: SGHRS, YFSETQ. Trimming took 6 bases from V and 9 from J; bases not matched to a gene: 12. CDR3 DNA sequence: TGCGCCAGCATCCAAGCTAGCGGGAGTTTTGGTGAGCAGTTCTTC. Translation: CASIQASGSFGEQFF.